The 12 T cell receptor beta chains below come from one sample, sequenced in a study of OX40 agonist ivuxolimab in advanced cancers. Here immunoSEQ multiplex PCR was the method, and the copy in TCRdb shows in-frame clones only, minus some. The sample shows 50,000 to 65,000 clones, around 90% of them seen only once. The sample in question was CD4+ or CD8+ T cells sorted from blood, obtained in a trial of the OX40 agonist ivuxolimab. These receptors all come from an adult with an advanced solid tumor such as melanoma, head and neck, liver or kidney cancer.

The V gene is TRBV19, the J gene TRBJ2-6; the D is unclear. This CDR3 has 15 amino acids. Trimming shortened V by 2 bases and J by 0 bases, and 5 bases separated the two germline ends. CDR1 is LNHDA, CDR2 SQIVND, per germline (reference sequence). This CDR3 is CASSIKISGANVLTF. The CDR3 nucleotides read TGTGCCAGTAGTATAAAGATCTCTGGGGCCAACGTCCTGACTTTC.

V usage is TRBV6-6 and J usage is TRBJ2-7; D call uncertain. This CDR3 has 13 amino acids. Germline CDR1 MNHNY, CDR2 SVGAGI (reference sequence). V was cut by 5 bases and J by 3 bases, with 11 bases left in between. For the CDR3, the DNA is TGTGCCAGCAGTAGGCAGAAAGACTACGAGCAGTACTTC. This codes for CASSRQKDYEQYF.

The chain has TRBV7-9 and TRBJ2-7; 12 bases are a match to TRBD2. Trimming took 5 bases from V and 3 from J; bases not matched to a gene: 5. This CDR3 is 15 amino acids long. The germline V gene has CDR1 SEHNR and CDR2 FQNEAQ (reference sequence). CDR3 nucleotide sequence: TGTGCCAGCAGCCCCGGGACTAGCGGGCTCTACGAGCAGTACTTC. Its protein product is CASSPGTSGLYEQYF.

The chain combines TRBV5-1 with TRBJ2-7; the match to TRBD1 covers 8 bases. The CDR3 is made up of 13 amino acids. The J segment lost 6 bases and the V segment lost 3 bases, leaving 5 bases of the junction unmatched. The germline V gene encodes CDR1 SGHRS and CDR2 YFSETQ. The CDR3 reads CASSSGQGSEQYF. The CDR3 nucleotides read TGCGCCAGCAGCTCTGGACAGGGAAGCGAGCAGTACTTC.

The chain links TRBV5-1 to TRBJ2-7, with D perhaps matching TRBD1 (6 bases). Trimming stripped 0 bases from V and 4 bases from J, with 14 bases between. CDR3 length equals 15 residues. From germline, CDR1 is SGHRS and CDR2 YFSETQ. The CDR3 loop is CASSLAPGHLYEQYF. The DNA for the CDR3 is TGCGCCAGCAGCTTGGCCCCGGGACACTTATACGAGCAGTACTTC.

The V call is TRBV15, the J call TRBJ1-1; 8 bases map to TRBD1. Germline CDR1 LNHNV, CDR2 YYDKDF (reference sequence). There are 15 residues in the CDR3. With 2 bases clipped from V and 3 bases from J, the junction kept 5 bases outside the gene matches. The CDR3 loop reads CATSRHTGGDTEAFF. CDR3 DNA: TGTGCCACCAGCAGACACACAGGGGGGGACACTGAAGCTTTCTTT. The complete variable domain, with remaining parts taken from reference TRBV15 and TRBJ1-1, reads DAMVIQNPRYQVTQFGKPVTLSCSQTLNHNVMYWYQQKSSQAPKLLFHYYDKDFNNEADTPDNFQSRRPNTSFCFLDIRSPGLGDTAMYLCATSRHTGGDTEAFFGQGTRLTVV.

CDR3 in amino acids: CASSKTGQGINQPQHF. CDR3 nucleotide sequence: TGTGCCAGTAGTAAAACGGGACAGGGGATTAATCAGCCCCAGCATTTT. The genes are TRBV19 and TRBJ1-5; 10 bases are a match to TRBD1. The CDR3 runs 16 residues. The germline V gene encodes CDR1 LNHDA and CDR2 SQIVND (reference sequence). The junction had 7 bases not matched to a gene; V was cut back by 4 bases and J by 4 bases.

This chain joins TRBV29-1 and TRBJ2-1, with D perhaps being TRBD1 or TRBD2 (5 bases each). The ends were cut back, 8 bases at V and 9 bases at J, with 17 bases in the middle. The CDR3 is made up of 12 amino acids. The germline V gene has CDR1 SQVTM and CDR2 ANQGSEA. The CDR3 loop reads CSMRRGVSEQFF. The DNA of the CDR3 is TGCAGCATGAGGAGAGGGGTCAGTGAGCAGTTCTTC.

The chain uses TRBV10-1 and TRBJ2-3; D remains unclear. Per germline, CDR1 WNHNN and CDR2 SYGVQD (reference sequence). CDR3 length: 13 amino acids. V lost 2 bases to trimming and J lost 6 bases, with 9 bases between them. CDR3 region: CASSEGNRDTQYF. Written as DNA, the CDR3 is TGCGCCAGCAGTGAGGGCAACCGGGATACGCAGTATTTT.

DNA for the CDR3: TGTGCCAGCAGCCAAGATGACCCGTCGGCGGGATGGGGGGGAAAGCAGTTCTTC. Amino acids: CASSQDDPSAGWGGKQFF. V usage is TRBV4-2 and J usage is TRBJ2-1, with TRBD2 matching 7 bases. V shed 0 bases and J 11 bases; nucleotides not matched to a gene: 19. There are 18 residues in the CDR3. Germline lookup yields CDR1 LGHNA and CDR2 YNFKEQ.

A few counts support this clone. The chain joins TRBV10-1 to TRBJ2-7; D is uncertain. This CDR3 has 14 amino acids. Germline-derived CDR1 and CDR2 are WNHNN and SYGVQD (reference sequence). V was pared by 0 bases and J by 0 bases, with 6 bases between. CDR3 nucleotides: TGCGCCAGCAGTGAGTCGGGTGGCTCCTACGAGCAGTACTTC. This codes for CASSESGGSYEQYF.

V gene TRBV4-1 combines with J gene TRBJ2-2, with TRBD2 matching 7 bases. Trimming took 6 bases from V and 9 from J; bases not matched to a gene: 16. The CDR3 covers 16 residues. From germline, CDR1 is MGHRA and CDR2 YSYEKL. The DNA for the CDR3 is TGCGCCAGCAGTCCGAGCGCGACTAGCTTATTCCGGGAGCTGTTTTTT. Translated, it gives CASSPSATSLFRELFF.